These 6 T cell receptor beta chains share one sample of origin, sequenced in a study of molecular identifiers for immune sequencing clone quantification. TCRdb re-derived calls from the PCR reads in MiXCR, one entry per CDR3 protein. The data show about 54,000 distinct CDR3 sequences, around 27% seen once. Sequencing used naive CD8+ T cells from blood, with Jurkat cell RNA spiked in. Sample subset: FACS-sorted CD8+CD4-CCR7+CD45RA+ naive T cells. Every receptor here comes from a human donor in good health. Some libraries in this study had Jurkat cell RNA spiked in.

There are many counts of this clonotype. The chain's CDR3 is CASRGTSGVRSSDTQYF. Written as DNA, the CDR3 is TGTGCCAGCAGGGGGACTAGCGGGGTGAGAAGCTCAGATACGCAGTATTTT. The J gene is TRBJ2-3, the V gene TRBV9; 13 bases are a match to TRBD2. This CDR3 has 17 residues. J lost 4 bases, V lost 5 bases, and 10 bases had no gene match. CDR1 and CDR2 (germline): SGDLS, YYNGEE.

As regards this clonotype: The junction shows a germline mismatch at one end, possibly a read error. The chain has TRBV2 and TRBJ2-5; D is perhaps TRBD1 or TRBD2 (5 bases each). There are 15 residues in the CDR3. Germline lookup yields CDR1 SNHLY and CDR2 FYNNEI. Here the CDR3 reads CASSEALTGPEPQYF. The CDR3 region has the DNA TGTGCCAGCAGTGAAGCGCTAACGGGACCAGAGCCCCAGTACTTC.

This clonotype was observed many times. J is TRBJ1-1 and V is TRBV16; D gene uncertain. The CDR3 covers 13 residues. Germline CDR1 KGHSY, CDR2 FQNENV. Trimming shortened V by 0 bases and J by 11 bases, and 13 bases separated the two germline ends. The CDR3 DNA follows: TGTGCCAGCAGCCAATCAGTCGCATCTGGGGCTTTCTTT. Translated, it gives CASSQSVASGAFF.

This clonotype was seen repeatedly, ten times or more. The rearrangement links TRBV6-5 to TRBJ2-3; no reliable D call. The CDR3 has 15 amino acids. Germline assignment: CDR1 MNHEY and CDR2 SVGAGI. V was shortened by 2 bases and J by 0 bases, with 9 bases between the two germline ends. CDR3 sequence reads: CASSYGVTSTDTQYF. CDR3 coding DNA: TGTGCCAGCAGTTACGGGGTTACGAGCACAGATACGCAGTATTTT.

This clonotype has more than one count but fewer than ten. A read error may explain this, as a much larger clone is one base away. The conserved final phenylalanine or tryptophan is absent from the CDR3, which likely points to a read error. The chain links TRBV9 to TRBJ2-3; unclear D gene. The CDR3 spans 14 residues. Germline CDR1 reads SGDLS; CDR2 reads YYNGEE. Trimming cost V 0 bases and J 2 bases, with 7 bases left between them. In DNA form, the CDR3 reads TGTGCCAGCAGCGTAGCCCCGGACACAGATACGCAGTATTAT. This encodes CASSVAPDTDTQYY.

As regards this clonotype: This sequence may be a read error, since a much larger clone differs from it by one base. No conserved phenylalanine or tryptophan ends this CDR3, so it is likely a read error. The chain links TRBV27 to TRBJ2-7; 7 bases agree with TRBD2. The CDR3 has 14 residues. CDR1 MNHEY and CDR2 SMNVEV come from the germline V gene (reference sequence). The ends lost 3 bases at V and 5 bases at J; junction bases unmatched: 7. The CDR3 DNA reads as TGTGCCAGCAGTTTCGGGACGGGAGGTCACGAGCAGTACCTC. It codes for CASSFGTGGHEQYL.